The clone carrying this T cell receptor beta chain was detected once. Its antigen is undetermined. The entry originates in a study of cytomegalovirus exposure and HLA in healthy donors. Study-wide points: V segments that were indistinguishable, TRBV6-2 and TRBV6-3 among them, were omitted from analysis.

The study ran its PCR with 60 Vbeta and 13 Jbeta primers. Some clones are missing from TCRdb's copy, which holds only in-frame ones; the method was immunoSEQ multiplex PCR. The sample contains 200,000 to 250,000 clones, 76% of which appear only once. Germline-derived CDR1 and CDR2 are LGHNA and YNFKEQ. The CDR3 covers 16 residues. This TCR was recovered from a man aged 18 to 29 in good health and CMV-seronegative. The V call is TRBV4-2, the J call TRBJ2-5, with TRBD1 as a possible D gene (6 bases). The DNA matches TRBJ2-7 better at its end, which makes the J call doubtful. Source material: PBMCs. CDR3 in DNA: TGTGCCAGCGGAGCGACAATTGACAGGAGCTCCTACGAGCAGTACTTC. It codes for CASGATIDRSSYEQYF.